The source of this T cell receptor beta chain is a study of blood T cell repertoires in COVID-19. The overall study: Acute and convalescent COVID-19 specimens originated in the United States, Italy and Spain. The analysed material was cDNA or gDNA that came from T cells, B-cell-depleted T cells, or PBMCs.

Under the authors' procedure: Amplification of reference gene primers was used by the study to estimate nucleated cell counts. Assay: immunoSEQ multiplex PCR; the TCRdb copy retains only in-frame clones and omits some. Clone size and V and J calls were adopted from that table, with D and trimming inferred from the DNA. This sample carries about 220,000 clones, roughly 85% of them seen once, and the ten largest clones take nearly 5%. The study recruited people aged roughly 18 to 95 years across around 24 US areas. This TCR derives from a woman aged 45-65 years who had been exposed to COVID-19. Sequenced sample: PBMCs or T cells enriched from blood (not recorded which).

CDR3 amino acids: CASSTGGLNTIYF. In DNA, the CDR3 is TGTGCCAGCAGCACAGGGGGCCTAAACACCATATATTTT. The J gene is TRBJ1-3, the V gene TRBV12-3 or TRBV12-4; 9 bases fit TRBD1. The CDR3 runs 13 residues. Losses at the gene ends were 6 bases for V and 6 bases for J; bases not matched to a gene: 3.